This entry lists 18 T cell receptor beta chains sequenced from one sample in a study of blood T cell repertoires in COVID-19 (dated by TCRdb to 2020 to 2021). Libraries came from the immunoSEQ multiplex PCR assay. TCRdb provides this immuneACCESS table in a form limited to in-frame rearrangements. Some clones are lacking; in checked studies, under half of them reflect an unresolved V gene, and why the rest are absent is not known. Within this sample are 450,000 or so clones, with about 87% of them counted one time only. 0.7% to 0.85% of the sample goes to the ten largest clones. The sequenced material came from peripheral blood. These receptors all come from a man between 18 and 35 years old with COVID-19, enrolled during active disease.

The V call is TRBV12-3 or TRBV12-4, the J call TRBJ1-2, with TRBD1 as a possible D gene (6 bases). This CDR3 is built from 13 residues. V was cut by 5 bases and J by 4 bases, with 11 bases left in between. The CDR3 loop is CASSKGQFYGYTF. DNA for the CDR3: TGTGCCAGCAGTAAAGGACAGTTCTATGGCTACACCTTC.

This chain uses TRBV21-1 with TRBJ2-3; the table's D call of TRBD1 was not tested on the DNA. TRBV21-1 is termed a pseudogene. CDR3 length equals 17 residues. Here the CDR3 reads CASSKAGETGGTDTQYF. In DNA, the CDR3 is TGTGCCAGCAGCAAAGCGGGGGAGACAGGGGGCACAGATACGCAGTATTTT.

The V and J genes are TRBV2 and TRBJ1-2, with 7 nucleotides matching TRBD1. The CDR3 runs to 13 residues. V dropped 5 bases and J dropped 3; count of bases not matched to a gene: 3. Germline CDR1 and CDR2: SNHLY and FYNNEI. The CDR3 nucleotides read TGTGCCAGCAGTCCCGGGACAGACTATGGCTACACCTTC. Protein: CASSPGTDYGYTF.

In its sample, this clone was seen a few times. This chain links TRBV30 with TRBJ2-3; 12 nucleotides line up with TRBD2. This CDR3 has 15 amino acids. Germline lookup yields CDR1 GTSNPN and CDR2 SVGIG (reference sequence). Germline trimming cut 3 bases from V and 3 bases from J; bases unmatched to any gene: 4. In DNA, the CDR3 is TGTGCCTGGAGAGGACTAGCGGGACGAACAGATACGCAGTATTTT. Protein: CAWRGLAGRTDTQYF. The full variable domain, completed using reference TRBV30 and TRBJ2-3, is SQTIHQWPATLVQPVGSPLSLECTVEGTSNPNLYWYRQAAGRGLQLLFYSVGIGQISSEVPQNLSASRPQDRQFILSSKKLLLSDSGFYLCAWRGLAGRTDTQYFGPGTRLTVL.

This chain links TRBV11-2 with TRBJ2-3; 9 bases align to TRBD2. CDR1 is SGHAT, CDR2 FQNNGV, per germline. V dropped 4 bases and J dropped 6; count of bases not matched to a gene: 8. The CDR3 has 15 amino acids. The CDR3 spells CASSSLAGGGDTQYF. For the CDR3, the DNA is TGTGCCAGCAGCTCACTAGCGGGCGGCGGGGATACGCAGTATTTT.

The V and J genes are TRBV2 and TRBJ2-1; D is uncertain. The CDR3 has 13 amino acids. The germline V gene has CDR1 SNHLY and CDR2 FYNNEI. The germline V and J ends were trimmed by 8 bases and 0 bases, with 8 bases remaining between them. The DNA of the CDR3 is TGTGCCAGCTTAGTCGGCTCCTACAATGAGCAGTTCTTC. This translates into CASLVGSYNEQFF.

The chain joins TRBV7-2 to TRBJ2-3; 11 positions agree with TRBD2. This CDR3 comprises 14 residues. Germline loops: CDR1 SGHTA, CDR2 FQGNSA. The V segment lost 6 bases and the J segment 6 bases; nucleotides outside the gene matches: 5. The CDR3 nucleotides are TGTGCCAGCAGTCCCGCTAGCGGGAGGGATACGCAGTATTTT. Translating it yields CASSPASGRDTQYF.

V is TRBV27 and J is TRBJ2-1, with D maybe TRBD1 (5 bases). The CDR3 extends over 14 amino acids. Germline lookup yields CDR1 MNHEY and CDR2 SMNVEV (reference sequence). Trimming took off 4 bases at V and 5 bases at J, with 12 bases between the two ends. CDR3 sequence reads: CASSSGLGHNEQFF. CDR3 nucleotides: TGTGCCAGCAGTTCAGGGCTCGGTCACAATGAGCAGTTCTTC.

This clone was picked up one time. DNA for the CDR3: TGTGCCAGCAGCCGACAGAGAAGCCCCGCAGGAGATACGCAGTATTTT. It codes for CASSRQRSPAGDTQYF. This chain connects TRBV11-2 to TRBJ2-3; weak D call: TRBD1 (5 bases). Germline CDR1 reads SGHAT; CDR2 reads FQNNGV. This CDR3 is 16 amino acids long. Trimming took off 5 bases at V and 5 bases at J, with 20 bases between the two ends.

The sample holds a few counts of this clone. The chain couples TRBV18 to TRBJ2-7; 10 nucleotides line up with TRBD1. There are 15 residues in the CDR3. The junction had 4 bases not matched to a gene; V was cut back by 0 bases and J by 5 bases. From germline, CDR1 is KGHSH and CDR2 LQKENI. This CDR3 is CASSPPSGQGNEQYF. Here the CDR3 DNA reads TGTGCCAGCTCACCACCGTCGGGACAGGGGAACGAGCAGTACTTC.

The V gene is TRBV29-1, the J gene TRBJ2-7; tentatively, D is TRBD2 (6 bases). V lost 4 bases to trimming and J lost 4 bases, with 14 bases between them. The length of the CDR3 is 13 residues. Germline CDR1 SQVTM, CDR2 ANQGSEA. The CDR3 DNA reads TGCAGCGTTGTGCTGGGGGGTAGGTACGAGCAGTACTTC. The encoded protein is CSVVLGGRYEQYF.

The rearrangement joins TRBV12-2 to TRBJ1-1; no check of the table's D call, TRBD1, against the DNA was made. TRBV12-2 is an annotated pseudogene. The CDR3 has 19 amino acids. The CDR3 DNA is TGTGCAAGTCGCTTAAAACAGGGATCGGCCGTAGGAATGAACACTGAAGCTTTCTTT. Amino acids: CASRLKQGSAVGMNTEAFF.

The chain is built from TRBV11-1 and TRBJ2-5, with 9 bases aligning to TRBD2. V gave up 3 bases and J gave up 3 bases; unmatched junction bases: 2. Germline V gene data show CDR1 as SGHAT and CDR2 as FQDESV (reference sequence). The CDR3 is 14 amino acids. As DNA, the CDR3 is TGTGCCAGCAGCTTTCGACTAGCGGAAGAGACCCAGTACTTC. It yields the protein CASSFRLAEETQYF.

CDR3 sequence: CASGRTGANYGYTF. CDR3 nucleotides: TGTGCCAGCGGACGGACAGGAGCTAACTATGGCTACACCTTC. The gene calls are TRBV3-1 (or the pseudogene TRBV3-2) and TRBJ1-2; 7 bases fit TRBD1. Germline CDR1 LGHDT, CDR2 YNNKEL (reference sequence). V lost 8 bases to trimming and J lost 0 bases; unmatched junction nucleotides: 6. This CDR3 spans 14 amino acids.

This chain uses TRBV6-2 or TRBV6-3 with TRBJ2-1; D is ambiguous. CDR3 length: 12 residues. Germline CDR1 and CDR2: MNHEY and SVGEGT. Between the trimmed V and J ends, which lost 5 bases and 3 bases, there was a span of 5 bases. The CDR3 protein is CASSNGYNEQFF. CDR3 DNA sequence: TGTGCCAGCAGTAACGGCTACAATGAGCAGTTCTTC.

The chain links TRBV6-5 to TRBJ1-1, with TRBD1 matching over 7 bases. Germline loops: CDR1 MNHEY, CDR2 SVGAGI. Trimming removed 7 bases from V and 1 base from J; junction bases left unmatched: 3. The CDR3 consists of 13 residues. The CDR3, as DNA: TGTGCCAGCACCTACAGGGGGAACACTGAAGCTTTCTTT. The encoded protein is CASTYRGNTEAFF.

Only a few counts were recorded for this clone. The chain has TRBV13 and TRBJ2-3; TRBD2 agrees at 7 bases. The CDR3 totals 14 residues. The germline gives CDR1 PRHDT, CDR2 FYEKMQ (reference sequence). Trimming cost V 4 bases and J 6 bases; bases outside gene matches: 7. CDR3 nucleotides: TGTGCCAGCAGCTCGCAAGCGGGAACCGATACGCAGTATTTT. It yields the protein CASSSQAGTDTQYF.

V and J are TRBV7-8 and TRBJ2-5; 13 bases line up with TRBD2. This CDR3 region has 17 residues. J gave up 3 bases and V 7 bases, and 11 bases lay outside the gene matches. Per the germline V gene, CDR1 is SGHVS and CDR2 is FQNEAQ. In DNA form, the CDR3 reads TGTGCCAGCAACCCGGGACTAGCGGGGCCGGGGGAAGAGACCCAGTACTTC. Its protein is CASNPGLAGPGEETQYF.